The 26 T cell receptor beta chains below all came from one sample that was sequenced in a study of OX40 agonist ivuxolimab in advanced cancers. Some clones are missing from TCRdb's copy, which holds only in-frame ones; the method was immunoSEQ multiplex PCR. The sample lists fewer than 90,000 clones, about 89% occurring once. This specimen was CD4+ or CD8+ T cells sorted from blood, taken in a trial of the OX40 agonist ivuxolimab. Every receptor here comes from an adult with an advanced solid tumor such as melanoma, head and neck, liver or kidney cancer.

A single count supports this clone. The J gene is TRBJ1-2, the V gene TRBV12-5, with 12 bases that match TRBD1. Germline V CDR1 and CDR2: LGHNT, FRNRAP. The V gene end was trimmed by 4 bases and the J gene end by 7 bases; junction bases not matched to a gene: 7. The CDR3 covers 15 residues. CDR3 DNA: TGTGCTAGTGGTTCGCCGGGACAGGGGGCCGGTGGCTACACCTTC. Amino acids: CASGSPGQGAGGYTF.

The rearrangement joins TRBV7-2 to TRBJ2-2; D not resolved. Germline V lookup: CDR1 SGHTA, CDR2 FQGNSA. There are 16 residues in the CDR3. The V end was cut by 1 base, the J end by 6 bases, with 15 bases between. CDR3: CASSLGPTSGPGELFF. The CDR3 DNA follows: TGTGCCAGCAGCTTAGGGCCTACCTCTGGGCCCGGGGAGCTGTTTTTT. The variable domain in full, completed from reference TRBV7-2 and TRBJ2-2, reads GAGVSQSPSNKVTEKGKDVELRCDPISGHTALYWYRQSLGQGLEFLIYFQGNSAPDKSGLPSDRFSAERTGGSVSTLTIQRTQQEDSAVYLCASSLGPTSGPGELFFGEGSRLTVL.

V and J are TRBV13 and TRBJ2-1, with TRBD2 matching 16 bases. Trimming removed 6 bases from V and 5 bases from J; junction bases left unmatched: 10. Germline V gene sequence: CDR1 PRHDT, CDR2 FYEKMQ (reference sequence). The CDR3 length is 18 residues. DNA for the CDR3: TGTGCCAGCAGACTCCTCGCGGGACTAGCGGGAGGGGACAATGAGCAGTTCTTC. Translation gives CASRLLAGLAGGDNEQFF. Full variable domain (outside the CDR3, taken from reference TRBV13 and TRBJ2-1): AAGVIQSPRHLIKEKRETATLKCYPIPRHDTVYWYQQGPGQDPQFLISFYEKMQSDKGSIPDRFSAQQFSDYHSELNMSSLELGDSALYFCASRLLAGLAGGDNEQFFGPGTRLTVL.

Regarding this clone: Its ends do not fully match the called genes, so a read error is possible. This chain links TRBV6-6 with TRBJ2-3; 11 bases align to TRBD1. There are 14 residues in the CDR3. Germline assignment: CDR1 MNHNY and CDR2 SVGAGI (reference sequence). The CDR3 here is CASSSGSGQGALHF. The DNA for the CDR3 is TGTGCCAGCAGTTCTGGTTCCGGACAGGGGGCTTTGCATTTT.

The gene calls are TRBV11-1 and TRBJ2-3, with 7 positions matching TRBD2. Looked up from germline, CDR1 is SGHAT and CDR2 is FQDESV (reference sequence). J gave up 2 bases and V 7 bases, and 6 bases lay outside the gene matches. This CDR3 is built from 14 residues. CDR3 residues: CASNEAGNTDTQYF. CDR3 coding DNA: TGTGCCAGCAACGAAGCGGGGAACACAGATACGCAGTATTTT.

V gene TRBV28 combines with J gene TRBJ1-5; possibly TRBD1 for D (5 bases). Germline V gene lookup returns CDR1 MDHEN and CDR2 SYDVKM. The V gene lost 4 bases and the J gene lost 0 bases, with 22 bases spanning the gap. CDR3 length: 19 amino acids. The CDR3 here is CASSSTYSEGKYSNQPQHF. DNA for the CDR3: TGTGCCAGCAGTTCAACTTACTCTGAGGGGAAATATAGCAATCAGCCCCAGCATTTT.

The gene calls are TRBV2 and TRBJ2-2; weak D call: TRBD2 (6 bases). The CDR3 loop spans 13 amino acids. Germline CDR1 reads SNHLY; CDR2 reads FYNNEI. Trimming took 6 bases from V and 4 from J, leaving 9 bases between them. The CDR3 sequence is CASREGFTGELFF. The CDR3 nucleotides read TGTGCCAGCAGGGAGGGATTCACCGGGGAGCTGTTTTTT. The full variable domain, in which reference TRBV2 and TRBJ2-2 provide the parts outside the CDR3, is EPEVTQTPSHQVTQMGQEVILRCVPISNHLYFYWYRQILGQKVEFLVSFYNNEISEKSEIFDDQFSVERPDGSNFTLKIRSTKLEDSAMYFCASREGFTGELFFGEGSRLTVL.

This rearrangement joins TRBV9 to TRBJ2-2; D is unclear. Trimming pared 4 bases from V and 5 bases from J, leaving 9 bases between. CDR3 length equals 13 residues. Germline lookup yields CDR1 SGDLS and CDR2 YYNGEE. The CDR3: CASSPRLTGELFF. The CDR3 DNA reads TGTGCCAGCAGCCCCAGATTGACCGGGGAGCTGTTTTTT.

The chain combines TRBV25-1 with TRBJ1-2, with a tentative D call TRBD1 (6 bases). The germline V gene has CDR1 MGHDK and CDR2 SYGVNS. The V and J ends lost 8 bases and 4 bases respectively, with 14 bases between them. This CDR3 contains 13 residues. The CDR3 spells CASSRGESYGYTF. Written as DNA, the CDR3 is TGTGCCAGCTCCAGGGGTGAGTCCTATGGCTACACCTTC.

The genes are TRBV2 and TRBJ2-1; no firm D call. This CDR3 comprises 15 residues. Germline-derived CDR1 and CDR2 are SNHLY and FYNNEI. V was clipped by 0 bases and J by 2 bases, with 8 bases between them. This CDR3 is CASSEAEQPYNEQFF. The CDR3 DNA is TGTGCCAGCAGTGAAGCTGAACAGCCCTACAATGAGCAGTTCTTC.

The chain uses TRBV5-5 and TRBJ1-1; 7 bases fit TRBD1. V gave up 4 bases and J gave up 4 bases; unmatched junction bases: 4. The germline V gene has CDR1 SGHKS and CDR2 YYEKEE (reference sequence). The CDR3 contains 13 residues. CDR3 protein: CASSPTGTTEAFF. CDR3 coding DNA: TGTGCCAGCAGCCCGACAGGGACCACTGAAGCTTTCTTT.

The V call is TRBV19, the J call TRBJ2-5; 7 positions agree with TRBD1. V shed 4 bases and J 5 bases; nucleotides not matched to a gene: 4. The CDR3 runs 13 residues. Per germline, CDR1 LNHDA and CDR2 SQIVND (reference sequence). This chain's CDR3 is CASSKDRTETQYF. The CDR3 nucleotides are TGTGCCAGTAGTAAGGACAGGACCGAGACCCAGTACTTC.

The chain's CDR3 is CASSLAAGNTEAFF. For the CDR3, the DNA is TGTGCCAGCAGCTTAGCGGCAGGGAACACTGAAGCTTTCTTT. This chain joins TRBV7-2 and TRBJ1-1; D ambiguous. The CDR3 covers 14 residues. Germline-derived CDR1 and CDR2 are SGHTA and FQGNSA. V was pared by 0 bases and J by 1 base, with 6 bases between. The full variable domain, its missing parts supplied by reference TRBV7-2 and TRBJ1-1, is GAGVSQSPSNKVTEKGKDVELRCDPISGHTALYWYRQSLGQGLEFLIYFQGNSAPDKSGLPSDRFSAERTGGSVSTLTIQRTQQEDSAVYLCASSLAAGNTEAFFGQGTRLTVV.

The V and J genes are TRBV4-2 and TRBJ2-3; D is unresolved. V was pared by 1 base and J by 0 bases, with 14 bases between. CDR1 LGHNA and CDR2 YNFKEQ come from the germline V gene. This CDR3 spans 17 amino acids. The CDR3 here is CASSQGAKLQSTDTQYF. The CDR3 DNA reads TGTGCCAGCAGCCAAGGGGCCAAACTACAAAGCACAGATACGCAGTATTTT.

This clone was seen only a few times. The chain couples TRBV5-6 to TRBJ2-3; D is undetermined. The CDR3 is 15 residues long. V was cut by 4 bases and J by 0 bases, with 12 bases left in between. Germline V gives CDR1 SGHDT, CDR2 YYEEEE. CDR3 amino acids: CASSRDFASTDTQYF. CDR3 bases: TGTGCCAGCAGCCGTGATTTCGCGAGCACAGATACGCAGTATTTT.

This sequence joins TRBV7-2 and TRBJ2-5; D unclear. Per the germline V gene, CDR1 is SGHTA and CDR2 is FQGNSA. Trimming removed 5 bases at V and 2 bases at J, with 3 bases between. The CDR3 contains 11 residues. This chain's CDR3 is CASSEQETQYF. CDR3 DNA sequence: TGTGCCAGCAGCGAGCAAGAGACCCAGTACTTC.

The rearrangement joins TRBV28 to TRBJ2-5, with D possibly being TRBD1 (6 bases). Trimming shortened V by 5 bases and J by 4 bases, and 17 bases separated the two germline ends. The germline V gene has CDR1 MDHEN and CDR2 SYDVKM. The CDR3 runs 15 residues. CDR3 region: CASSPGGPLTETQYF. The CDR3 DNA reads TGTGCCAGCAGTCCTGGGGGCCCCCTTACAGAGACCCAGTACTTC.

The V and J genes are TRBV28 and TRBJ1-1, with a tentative D call TRBD1 (6 bases). The germline gives CDR1 MDHEN, CDR2 SYDVKM. V lost 7 bases and J 0 bases, leaving 24 bases between the germline ends. This CDR3 region has 18 residues. This CDR3 reads CASTLPRGQMGLNTEAFF. In nucleotides, the CDR3 is TGTGCCAGCACCCTCCCTAGGGGACAAATGGGCTTGAACACTGAAGCTTTCTTT.

This chain links TRBV5-1 with TRBJ2-5; a weak D match, TRBD2 (7 bases). Germline V gene data show CDR1 as SGHRS and CDR2 as YFSETQ. CDR3 length equals 15 residues. V lost 0 bases and J 5 bases, leaving 14 bases between the germline ends. The CDR3 DNA reads as TGCGCCAGCAGCTTGGAGGGGGGGCGATTTGAGACCCAGTACTTC. The encoded protein is CASSLEGGRFETQYF.

This chain links TRBV29-1 with TRBJ1-2, with 7 bases fitting TRBD1. The germline V gene encodes CDR1 SQVTM and CDR2 ANQGSEA. The CDR3 runs 12 residues. With V trimmed by 5 bases and J by 3 bases, 3 bases remained unmatched. Here the CDR3 DNA reads TGCAGCGTTCTAGGACAGGACTATGGCTACACCTTC. Its protein is CSVLGQDYGYTF.

This chain connects TRBV10-3 to TRBJ1-2; 8 positions agree with TRBD1. Germline V gene lookup returns CDR1 ENHRY and CDR2 SYGVKD. This CDR3 comprises 13 residues. Trimming took 6 bases from V and 7 from J; bases not matched to a gene: 7. The CDR3 reads CAISEDRDGGYTF. The CDR3 DNA sequence: TGTGCCATCAGCGAGGACAGGGATGGTGGCTACACCTTC.

The genes are TRBV5-4 and TRBJ1-1; unclear D gene. Germline loops: CDR1 SGHNT, CDR2 YYREEE (reference sequence). The V end was cut by 2 bases, the J end by 7 bases, with 15 bases between. CDR3 length: 14 residues. Written as DNA, the CDR3 is TGTGCCAGCAGCTTCGCAGGCGGCAATAGTGAAGCTTTCTTT. Encoded protein: CASSFAGGNSEAFF.

This clone has a handful of counts. The rearrangement uses TRBV10-1 and TRBJ1-1; TRBD1 matches at 9 bases. The CDR3 contains 15 residues. Looked up from germline, CDR1 is WNHNN and CDR2 is SYGVQD (reference sequence). The junction had 1 base not matched to a gene; V was cut back by 1 base and J by 1 base. The CDR3 DNA follows: TGCGCCAGCAGTGAGTGGACAGGGGAGAACACTGAAGCTTTCTTT. Amino acid sequence: CASSEWTGENTEAFF.

The rearrangement links TRBV5-1 to TRBJ2-7; tentatively, D is TRBD2 (5 bases). Per the germline V gene, CDR1 is SGHRS and CDR2 is YFSETQ. V lost 4 bases and J 3 bases, leaving 17 bases between the germline ends. The CDR3 is 15 residues long. The CDR3 here is CASSVPAGRVYEQYF. The CDR3 bases are TGCGCCAGCAGCGTACCGGCGGGTCGCGTCTACGAGCAGTACTTC.

The chain couples TRBV6-1 to TRBJ2-5, with D maybe TRBD2 (5 bases). Germline V lookup: CDR1 MNHNS, CDR2 SASEGT. The CDR3 has 14 amino acids. V lost 5 bases and J lost 5, with 15 bases in between. The CDR3 region is CASSFARGWETQYF. CDR3 nucleotide sequence: TGTGCCAGCAGTTTTGCTCGGGGATGGGAGACCCAGTACTTC.

The rearrangement links TRBV7-3 to TRBJ2-3; 13 nucleotides match TRBD2. From germline, CDR1 is SGHTA and CDR2 FQGTGA. This CDR3 is built from 17 residues. Trimming cost V 2 bases and J 5 bases; bases outside gene matches: 7. The CDR3 DNA is TGTGCCAGCAGCTTAGGTACTAGCGGGGGGGCAGGAGATACGCAGTATTTT. As protein: CASSLGTSGGAGDTQYF.